This T cell receptor beta chain comes out of a study of Graves' ophthalmopathy and Graves' hyperthyroidism. Germline loops: CDR1 WNHNN, CDR2 SYGVQD (reference sequence). CDR3 length: 15 residues. TCR beta CDR3 amplification used RNA transcripts. First-round RT-PCR employed HTBI primers, with a second-round multiplex PCR after it. TCRdb ran MiXCR on the multiplex PCR reads and lists one entry per CDR3 protein. The sample includes 200,000 to 250,000 distinct CDR3 sequences, 40% to 50% of them seen just once. Active ophthalmopathy (CAS at least 3, NOSPECS at least 4), lasting under 3 months. Of note for this clonotype: The target antigen is unknown. Germline and junction disagree at one end, which may indicate a read error.

Findings of the study overall: Sensitivity of under 71% and specificity of nearly 75% were achieved by the model that predicted ophthalmopathy progression. Most thyroid-expanded clonotypes exceeding 0.001 frequency were also found in blood.

Sequencing was done on a sample of peripheral blood. The clonotype was recovered from an adult man with Graves' ophthalmopathy. The gene calls are TRBV10-1 and TRBJ2-7; 7 bases fit TRBD1. The CDR3 sequence: CASSPTTTGTYEQYF. The DNA of the CDR3 is TGTGCCAGCAGTCCTACAACGACAGGGACCTACGAGCAGTACTTC.